This T cell receptor beta chain stems from a study of blood T cell repertoires in COVID-19. Overall study context: The study drew acute and convalescent COVID-19 samples from the United States, Italy and Spain. PBMCs, B-cell-depleted T cells, or T cells provided the cDNA or gDNA that made up the material.

The CDR3 spans 13 residues. Trimming shortened V by 1 base and J by 5 bases, and 9 bases separated the two germline ends. CDR1 is LNHNV, CDR2 YYDKDF, per germline (reference sequence). Study processing details: Cell counts per sample came from amplifying reference gene primers. Here immunoSEQ multiplex PCR was the method, and the copy in TCRdb shows in-frame clones only, minus some. The D gene and trimming were derived from the DNA, and the V and J assignments and clone size from that table. The sample holds under 300,000 clones, around four fifths seen once. Sequencing used peripheral blood. This receptor was obtained from a man between 60 and 70 years old who had recovered from COVID-19. The chain has TRBV15 and TRBJ2-7; the D is unclear. In DNA, the CDR3 is TGTGCCACCAGCAGAGCAGTTTCAGACGAGCAGTACTTC. This translates into CATSRAVSDEQYF.